Listed below are T cell receptor beta chains from one sample, sequenced in a study of identical twins. MiXCR, run by TCRdb on the 5' RACE reads, gives a single entry per CDR3 protein. Here the sample spans 400,000 or so distinct CDR3 sequences, around 9% being singletons. What was sequenced was naive T cells sorted from blood. These receptors came from a woman aged 45-59 years in good health. Each CDR3 is given with its conserved first and last residue. The D gene is left open where the match is weak. A clone size is listed for some rows: how often the clone was seen (once, few, many), or a class if it is expanded.

J gene | clone size | D gene | V gene | CDR3 DNA | CDR3 protein
TRBJ2-5 | many | NA | TRBV24-1 | TGTGCCACCAGTGATCTCCAGAAAGAGACCCAGTACTTC | CATSDLQKETQYF
TRBJ2-2 | many | TRBD2 | TRBV7-7 | TGTGCCAGCAGCTTACTAACTAGCGGCACCGGGGAGCTGTTTTTT | CASSLLTSGTGELFF
TRBJ2-7 | NA | NA | TRBV20-1 | TGCAGTGCTAGGGGGGTGATATTC | CSARGVIF
TRBJ2-5 | few | NA | TRBV12-3/TRBV12-4 | TGTGCCAGCAGTTCCAATGTGGGAGAGACCCAGTACTTC | CASSSNVGETQYF
TRBJ2-2 | NA | TRBD1 | TRBV27 | TGTGCCAGCAGTTCACCGGGACAGGGGTCCGGGGAGCTGTTTTTT | CASSSPGQGSGELFF
TRBJ2-5 | few | NA | TRBV5-1 | TGCGCCAGCCGAAGAGGAACTTCTGATCAAGAGACCCAGTACTTC | CASRRGTSDQETQYF
TRBJ2-2 | many | NA | TRBV24-1 | TGTGCCACCAGTACAGAACAGGGAACCGGGGAGCTGTTTTTT | CATSTEQGTGELFF
TRBJ2-1 | many | TRBD2 | TRBV20-1 | TGCAGTGCTAGAGAGTTAATCCGGCGGGAGGAGCATGAGCAGTTCTTC | CSARELIRREEHEQFF
TRBJ1-5 | many | NA | TRBV29-1 | TGCAGCGTTGAATGGGGGATCAGGCAGCCCCAGCATTTT | CSVEWGIRQPQHF
TRBJ1-4 | NA | TRBD1 | TRBV7-9 | TGTGCCAGCAGCTTACACCGGGACAGATTAGAAAAACTGTTTTTT | CASSLHRDRLEKLFF
TRBJ2-5 | NA | TRBD1 | TRBV5-1 | TGCGCCAGCAGTAGGGACAGTACGGAAGAGACCCAGTACTTC | CASSRDSTEETQYF
TRBJ2-5 | NA | NA | TRBV7-2 | TGTGCCAGCAGCCTTCGCGCAGGACCCCTGGGGGAGACCCAGTACTTC | CASSLRAGPLGETQYF
TRBJ2-1 | NA | TRBD2 | TRBV20-1 | TGCAGTGCTAGGGGCGGGAGAAACACCTACAATGAGCAGTTCTTC | CSARGGRNTYNEQFF
TRBJ2-4 | NA | TRBD2 | TRBV7-9 | TGTGCCAGCAGCTTAATGATGCGAGCGGGATCTCCCAAAAACATTCAGTACTTC | CASSLMMRAGSPKNIQYF
TRBJ1-5 | few | NA | TRBV18 | TGTGCCAGCTCACTCTCCCGGGAGAATCAGCCCCAGCATTTT | CASSLSRENQPQHF